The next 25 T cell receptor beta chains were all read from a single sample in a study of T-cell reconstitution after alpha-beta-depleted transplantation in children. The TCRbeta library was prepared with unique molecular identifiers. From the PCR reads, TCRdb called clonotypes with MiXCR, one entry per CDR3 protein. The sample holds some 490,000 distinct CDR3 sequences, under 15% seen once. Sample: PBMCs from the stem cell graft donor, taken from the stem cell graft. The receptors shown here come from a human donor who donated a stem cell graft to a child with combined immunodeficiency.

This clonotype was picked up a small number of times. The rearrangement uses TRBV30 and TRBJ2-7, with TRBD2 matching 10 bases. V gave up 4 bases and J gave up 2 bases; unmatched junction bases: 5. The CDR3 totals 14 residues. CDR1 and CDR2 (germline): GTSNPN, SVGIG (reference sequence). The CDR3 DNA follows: TGTGCCTGGAACCGTCTAGCGGGGGCCTACGAGCAGTACTTC. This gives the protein CAWNRLAGAYEQYF. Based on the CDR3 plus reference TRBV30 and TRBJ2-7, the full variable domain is SQTIHQWPATLVQPVGSPLSLECTVEGTSNPNLYWYRQAAGRGLQLLFYSVGIGQISSEVPQNLSASRPQDRQFILSSKKLLLSDSGFYLCAWNRLAGAYEQYFGPGTRLTVT.

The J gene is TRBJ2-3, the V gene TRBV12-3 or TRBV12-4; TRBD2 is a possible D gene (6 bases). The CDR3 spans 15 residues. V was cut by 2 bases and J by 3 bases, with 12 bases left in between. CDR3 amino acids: CASSLFRLATDTQYF. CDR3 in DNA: TGTGCCAGCAGTTTATTTAGGCTAGCGACAGATACGCAGTATTTT.

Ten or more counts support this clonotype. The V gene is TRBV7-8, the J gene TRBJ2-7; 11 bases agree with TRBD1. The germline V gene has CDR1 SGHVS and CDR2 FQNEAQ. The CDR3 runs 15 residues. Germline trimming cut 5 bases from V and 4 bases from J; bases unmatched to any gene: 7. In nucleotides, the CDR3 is TGTGCCAGCAGCGCACCGGGGACAGGGGGTTACGAGCAGTACTTC. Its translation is CASSAPGTGGYEQYF. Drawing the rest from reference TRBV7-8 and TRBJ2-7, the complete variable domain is GAGVSQSPRYKVAKRGQDVALRCDPISGHVSLFWYQQALGQGPEFLTYFQNEAQLDKSGLPSDRFFAERPEGSVSTLKIQRTQQEDSAVYLCASSAPGTGGYEQYFGPGTRLTVT.

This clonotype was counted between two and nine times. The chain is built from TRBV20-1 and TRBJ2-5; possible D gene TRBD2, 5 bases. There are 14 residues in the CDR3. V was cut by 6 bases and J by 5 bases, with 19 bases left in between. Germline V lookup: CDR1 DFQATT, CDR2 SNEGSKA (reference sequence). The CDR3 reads CSAPSRAVLETQYF. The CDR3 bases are TGCAGTGCCCCCTCGCGGGCTGTTCTGGAGACCCAGTACTTC.

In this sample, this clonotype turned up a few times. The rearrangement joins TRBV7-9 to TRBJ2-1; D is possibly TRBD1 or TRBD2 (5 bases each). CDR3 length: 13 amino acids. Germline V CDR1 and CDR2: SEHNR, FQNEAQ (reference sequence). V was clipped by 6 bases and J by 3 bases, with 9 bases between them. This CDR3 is CASRGVYYNEQFF. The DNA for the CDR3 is TGTGCCAGCAGGGGGGTCTACTACAATGAGCAGTTCTTC.

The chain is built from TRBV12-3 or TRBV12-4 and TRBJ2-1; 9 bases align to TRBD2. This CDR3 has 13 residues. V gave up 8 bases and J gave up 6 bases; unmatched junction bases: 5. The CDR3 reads CASGTSNRNEQFF. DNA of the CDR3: TGTGCCAGCGGGACTAGCAACCGCAATGAGCAGTTCTTC.

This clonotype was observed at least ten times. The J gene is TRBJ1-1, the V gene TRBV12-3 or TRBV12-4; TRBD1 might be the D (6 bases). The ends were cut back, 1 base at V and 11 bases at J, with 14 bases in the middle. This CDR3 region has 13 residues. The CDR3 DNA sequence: TGTGCCAGCAGTTTAGAGTCGGACAGTAAGGCTTTCTTT. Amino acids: CASSLESDSKAFF.

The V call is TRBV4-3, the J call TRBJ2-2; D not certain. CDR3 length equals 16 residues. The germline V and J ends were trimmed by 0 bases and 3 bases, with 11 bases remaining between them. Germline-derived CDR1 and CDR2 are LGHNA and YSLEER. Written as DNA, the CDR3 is TGCGCCAGCAGCCAAGATAGAAGCGAGGACACCGGGGAGCTGTTTTTT. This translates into CASSQDRSEDTGELFF.

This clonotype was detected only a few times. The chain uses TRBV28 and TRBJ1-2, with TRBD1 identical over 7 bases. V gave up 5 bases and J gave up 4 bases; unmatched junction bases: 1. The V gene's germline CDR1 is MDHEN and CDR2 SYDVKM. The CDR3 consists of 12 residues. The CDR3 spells CASSEGAYGYTF. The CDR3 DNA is TGTGCCAGCAGTGAGGGGGCCTATGGCTACACCTTC.

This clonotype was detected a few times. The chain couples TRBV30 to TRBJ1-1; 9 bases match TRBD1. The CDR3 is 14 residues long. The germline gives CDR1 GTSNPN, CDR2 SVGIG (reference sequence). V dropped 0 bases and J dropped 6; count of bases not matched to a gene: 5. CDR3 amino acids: CAWSVRQGDSEAFF. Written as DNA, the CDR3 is TGTGCCTGGAGTGTACGACAGGGGGACTCTGAAGCTTTCTTT.

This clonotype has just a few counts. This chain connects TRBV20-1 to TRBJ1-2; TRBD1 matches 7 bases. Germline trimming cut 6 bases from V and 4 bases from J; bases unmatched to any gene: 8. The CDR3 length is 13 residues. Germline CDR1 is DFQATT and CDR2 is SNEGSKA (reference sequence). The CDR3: CSALKGQSYGYTF. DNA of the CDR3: TGCAGTGCCCTCAAGGGACAGAGCTATGGCTACACCTTC.

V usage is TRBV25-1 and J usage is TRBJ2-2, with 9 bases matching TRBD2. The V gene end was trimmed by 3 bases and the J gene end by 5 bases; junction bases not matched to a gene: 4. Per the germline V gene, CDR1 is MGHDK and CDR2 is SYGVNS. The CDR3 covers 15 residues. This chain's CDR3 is CASSEGSGSTGELFF. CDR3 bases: TGTGCCAGCAGTGAGGGTAGCGGGAGTACCGGGGAGCTGTTTTTT. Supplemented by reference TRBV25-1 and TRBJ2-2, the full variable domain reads EADIYQTPRYLVIGTGKKITLECSQTMGHDKMYWYQQDPGMELHLIHYSYGVNSTEKGDLSSESTVSRIRTEHFPLTLESARPSHTSQYLCASSEGSGSTGELFFGEGSRLTVL.

In DNA form, the CDR3 reads TGTGCCAGCAGCCAGTTCCTTGGGGAGACCCAGTACTTC. Residues: CASSQFLGETQYF. The chain is built from TRBV3-1 and TRBJ2-5; D is unresolved. This CDR3 has 13 residues. Looked up from germline, CDR1 is LGHDT and CDR2 is YNNKEL (reference sequence). Trimming shortened V by 3 bases and J by 5 bases, and 10 bases separated the two germline ends.

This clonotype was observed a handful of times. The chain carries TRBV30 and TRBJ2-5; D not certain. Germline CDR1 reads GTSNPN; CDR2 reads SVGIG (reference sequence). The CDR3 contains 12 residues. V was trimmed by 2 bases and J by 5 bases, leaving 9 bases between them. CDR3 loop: CAWSMSGETQYF. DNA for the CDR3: TGTGCCTGGAGTATGAGTGGGGAGACCCAGTACTTC.

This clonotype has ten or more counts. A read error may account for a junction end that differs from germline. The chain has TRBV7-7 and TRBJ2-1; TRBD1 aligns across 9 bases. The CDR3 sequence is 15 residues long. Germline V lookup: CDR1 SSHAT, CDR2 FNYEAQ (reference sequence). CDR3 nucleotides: TGTGCTAGCAGTCCCGGGACAGGGTCTCACAATGAGCAGTTCTTC. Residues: CASSPGTGSHNEQFF.

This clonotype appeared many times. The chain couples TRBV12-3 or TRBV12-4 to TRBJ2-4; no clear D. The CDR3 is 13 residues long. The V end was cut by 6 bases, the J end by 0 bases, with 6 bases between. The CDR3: CASRSVAKNIQYF. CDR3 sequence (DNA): TGTGCCAGCAGATCGGTAGCCAAAAACATTCAGTACTTC.

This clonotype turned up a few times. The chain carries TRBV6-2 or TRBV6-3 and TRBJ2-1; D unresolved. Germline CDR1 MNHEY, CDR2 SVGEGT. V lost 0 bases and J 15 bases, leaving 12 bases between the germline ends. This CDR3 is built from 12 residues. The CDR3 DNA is TGTGCCAGCAGTTACTCGTGGGATTACCTGTTCTTC. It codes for CASSYSWDYLFF.

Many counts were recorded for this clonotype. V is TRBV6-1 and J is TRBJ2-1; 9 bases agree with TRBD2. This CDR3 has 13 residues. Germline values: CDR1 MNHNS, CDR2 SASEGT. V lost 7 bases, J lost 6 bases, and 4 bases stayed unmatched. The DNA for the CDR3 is TGTGCCAGCACCCTGGGACTAGCCAATGAGCAGTTCTTC. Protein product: CASTLGLANEQFF.

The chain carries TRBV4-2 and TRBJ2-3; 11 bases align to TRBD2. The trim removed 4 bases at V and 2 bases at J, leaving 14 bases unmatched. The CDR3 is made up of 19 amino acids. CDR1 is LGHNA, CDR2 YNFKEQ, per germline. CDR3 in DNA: TGTGCCAGCAGCCCGGCGGGACTAGCGGTGGGGGTGTACACAGATACGCAGTATTTT. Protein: CASSPAGLAVGVYTDTQYF.

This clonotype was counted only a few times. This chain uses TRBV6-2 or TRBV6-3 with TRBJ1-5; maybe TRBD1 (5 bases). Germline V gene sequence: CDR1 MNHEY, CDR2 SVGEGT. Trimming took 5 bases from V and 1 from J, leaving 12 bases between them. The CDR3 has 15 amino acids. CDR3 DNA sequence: TGTGCCAGCAGTAATTTGGGACTGAGCAATCAGCCCCAGCATTTT. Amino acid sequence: CASSNLGLSNQPQHF.

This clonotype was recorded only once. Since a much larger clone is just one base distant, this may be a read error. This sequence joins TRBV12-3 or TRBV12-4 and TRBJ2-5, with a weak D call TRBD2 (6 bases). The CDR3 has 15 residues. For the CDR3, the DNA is TGTGCCAGCAGTTTATATCTACGGCGGGAAGAGACCGAGTACTTC. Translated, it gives CASSLYLRREETEYF.

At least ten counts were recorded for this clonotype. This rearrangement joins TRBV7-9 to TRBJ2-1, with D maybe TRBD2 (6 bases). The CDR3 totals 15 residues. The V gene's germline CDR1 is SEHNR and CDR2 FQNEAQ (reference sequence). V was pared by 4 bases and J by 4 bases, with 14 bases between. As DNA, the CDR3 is TGTGCCAGCAGCTCTGGGGGAGCGGGTTACAATGAGCAGTTCTTC. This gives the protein CASSSGGAGYNEQFF.

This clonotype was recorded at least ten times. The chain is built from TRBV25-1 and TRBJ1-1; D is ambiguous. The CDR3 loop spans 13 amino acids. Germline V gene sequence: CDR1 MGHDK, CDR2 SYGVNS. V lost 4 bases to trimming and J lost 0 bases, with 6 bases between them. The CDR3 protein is CASSVSMNTEAFF. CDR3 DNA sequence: TGTGCCAGCAGTGTAAGTATGAACACTGAAGCTTTCTTT.

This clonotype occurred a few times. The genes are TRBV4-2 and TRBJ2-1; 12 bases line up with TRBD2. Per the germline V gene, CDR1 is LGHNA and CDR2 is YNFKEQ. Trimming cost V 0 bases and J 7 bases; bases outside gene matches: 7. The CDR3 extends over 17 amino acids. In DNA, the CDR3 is TGTGCCAGCAGCCAAGAATCAACTAGCGGGGGGTGGAATGAGCAGTTCTTC. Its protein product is CASSQESTSGGWNEQFF.

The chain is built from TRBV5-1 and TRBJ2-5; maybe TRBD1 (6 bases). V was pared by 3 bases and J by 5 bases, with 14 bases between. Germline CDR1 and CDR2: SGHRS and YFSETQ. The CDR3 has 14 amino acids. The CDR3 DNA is TGCGCCAGCAGCTCCCAGACAGGCGGGGAGACCCAGTACTTC. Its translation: CASSSQTGGETQYF.